Included here is one T cell receptor (beta chain) sequence, with context. With random hexamers, reverse transcription was performed on about 0.5 to 1 ug of RNA. Via MiXCR, TCRdb re-called the immunoSEQ multiplex PCR reads, giving one row per CDR3 protein. The data show about 300,000 distinct CDR3 sequences, 75% to 85% seen once. This CDR3 has 16 amino acids. The ends lost 5 bases at V and 5 bases at J; junction bases unmatched: 12. The V gene's germline CDR1 is MNHNS and CDR2 SASEGT. Negative isolation was used for CD8+ and CD4+ T cells and FACS enrichment for TEMRA cells. These data belong to a study of CD8 T cells in Susac syndrome.

The sequenced material came from CD8+ T cells from PBMCs. The chain recombines TRBV6-1 with TRBJ2-7; 10 positions agree with TRBD2. The source is a human donor with multiple sclerosis. CDR3 DNA: TGTGCCAGCAGTCGAAGCGGGGGGGCGAGTCGGGACGAGCAGTACTTC. It is translated as CASSRSGGASRDEQYF.